A single sample is the source of the 15 T cell receptor beta chains below, sequenced in a study of T cell repertoires in cytomegalovirus infection. Each CDR3 protein gets one entry after TCRdb re-called the reads with MiXCR. The sample holds roughly 990,000 distinct CDR3 sequences; approximately 31% are singletons and the top ten take around 15%. The antigens of these receptors remain unknown. Here the sequenced sample was cultured CD8+ T cells from PBMCs, taken from culture after CMV antigen stimulation. The receptors stem from a human donor in good health (CMV status not recorded). Some clones in this sample may be carry-over from other donors' samples.

In this sample, this clonotype turned up many times. The chain links TRBV7-8 to TRBJ2-3; 13 bases line up with TRBD2. The trim removed 0 bases at V and 2 bases at J, leaving 8 bases unmatched. Germline loops: CDR1 SGHVS, CDR2 FQNEAQ. The CDR3 totals 19 residues. Here the CDR3 reads CASSLAETSGGPFTDTQYF. The DNA of the CDR3 is TGTGCCAGCAGCTTAGCAGAGACTAGCGGGGGGCCTTTCACAGATACGCAGTATTTT.

The rearrangement joins TRBV6-1 to TRBJ2-1; 10 bases map to TRBD2. V gave up 7 bases and J gave up 8 bases; unmatched junction bases: 8. Germline CDR1 reads MNHNS; CDR2 reads SASEGT. CDR3 length: 14 residues. CDR3 sequence: CASTQLAGMDEQFF. The CDR3 region has the DNA TGTGCCAGCACCCAACTAGCGGGGATGGATGAGCAGTTCTTC.

This clonotype was seen only a few times. The chain carries TRBV6-1 and TRBJ2-1; 11 bases are a match to TRBD2. This CDR3 is built from 22 residues. The trim removed 2 bases at V and 0 bases at J, leaving 18 bases unmatched. Germline V gene data show CDR1 as MNHNS and CDR2 as SASEGT. The CDR3 spells CASSEFSPELAGGLSSYNEQFF. The CDR3 nucleotides are TGTGCCAGCAGTGAATTTAGCCCCGAGCTAGCGGGGGGATTGAGCTCCTACAATGAGCAGTTCTTC.

The gene calls are TRBV13 and TRBJ2-3; 8 bases are a match to TRBD2. Germline CDR1 reads PRHDT; CDR2 reads FYEKMQ (reference sequence). CDR3 size: 16 residues. The V segment lost 2 bases and the J segment 5 bases; nucleotides outside the gene matches: 9. The CDR3 loop is CASSLRSGESRDTQYF. The CDR3 region has the DNA TGTGCCAGCAGCTTACGTAGCGGGGAGTCCCGAGATACGCAGTATTTT.

The chain links TRBV27 to TRBJ2-3; 12 bases map to TRBD2. In germline, CDR1 is MNHEY, CDR2 SMNVEV (reference sequence). Trimming cost V 4 bases and J 11 bases; bases outside gene matches: 10. CDR3 length equals 15 residues. The DNA of the CDR3 is TGTGCCAGCAGTTCGACTAGCGGGGGCGAGTATATGCAGTATTTT. Translation: CASSSTSGGEYMQYF.

This clonotype occurred many times. V is TRBV7-2 and J is TRBJ2-2; perhaps TRBD2 as D (6 bases). V was clipped by 5 bases and J by 6 bases, with 13 bases between them. This CDR3 comprises 14 residues. Germline CDR1 reads SGHTA; CDR2 reads FQGNSA. Written as DNA, the CDR3 is TGTGCCAGCAGCCGGGACTCGTCTCCCGGGGAGCTGTTTTTT. Residues: CASSRDSSPGELFF.

This clonotype was detected only a few times. V and J are TRBV6-5 and TRBJ2-5; a weak D match, TRBD1 (6 bases). V was clipped by 4 bases and J by 2 bases, with 11 bases between them. Germline-derived CDR1 and CDR2 are MNHEY and SVGAGI. The CDR3 has 14 amino acids. The CDR3 DNA follows: TGTGCCAGCAGTTTTCAGGGGTTTCAAGAGACCCAGTACTTC. Translating it yields CASSFQGFQETQYF.

The chain uses TRBV4-3 and TRBJ2-1; D gene unclear. CDR1 and CDR2 from the germline V gene are LGHNA and YSLEER. CDR3 length: 15 amino acids. Trimming cost V 3 bases and J 6 bases, with 15 bases left between them. The CDR3 region has the DNA TGCGCCAGCAGCCAGGGCCAGTATCCAATCAATGAGCAGTTCTTC. Translating gives CASSQGQYPINEQFF.

J is TRBJ1-6 and V is TRBV4-1; TRBD1 is a possible D gene (5 bases). The V end was cut by 0 bases, the J end by 0 bases, with 12 bases between. Germline CDR1 MGHRA, CDR2 YSYEKL. The CDR3 extends over 18 amino acids. The CDR3 DNA sequence: TGCGCCAGCAGCCAAGATCCACAGGCCATCTCCTATAATTCACCCCTCCACTTT. Its translation is CASSQDPQAISYNSPLHF.

This clonotype was seen more than once but under ten times. V and J are TRBV7-9 and TRBJ1-2, with D possibly TRBD1 on 5 matching bases. V lost 11 bases, J lost 4 bases, and 17 bases lay in between. This CDR3 is 13 amino acids long. Germline loops: CDR1 SEHNR, CDR2 FQNEAQ (reference sequence). The chain's CDR3 is CAPLGQDVYGYTF. DNA for the CDR3: TGTGCCCCTCTGGGGCAGGACGTCTATGGCTACACCTTC.

The chain links TRBV20-1 to TRBJ1-1; D uncertain. V lost 0 bases, J lost 3 bases, and 8 bases lay in between. The CDR3 is made up of 13 amino acids. From germline, CDR1 is DFQATT and CDR2 SNEGSKA (reference sequence). CDR3 nucleotides: TGCAGTGCTAGAGATGGAACGTACACTGAAGCTTTCTTT. It encodes CSARDGTYTEAFF.

The J gene is TRBJ2-1, the V gene TRBV11-3; D perhaps matches TRBD1 (6 bases). V was clipped by 5 bases and J by 5 bases, with 13 bases between them. The CDR3 contains 14 residues. In germline, CDR1 is SGHNT, CDR2 YENEEA. The CDR3 loop reads CASSDWDTNNEQFF. CDR3 DNA: TGTGCCAGCAGCGACTGGGACACGAACAATGAGCAGTTCTTC.

This chain connects TRBV19 to TRBJ2-2; TRBD1 might be the D (5 bases). Germline loops: CDR1 LNHDA, CDR2 SQIVND (reference sequence). Trimming stripped 0 bases from V and 3 bases from J, with 8 bases between. The CDR3 loop spans 15 amino acids. As DNA, the CDR3 is TGTGCCAGTAGTATAGATCCAGGGTACACCGGGGAGCTGTTTTTT. As protein: CASSIDPGYTGELFF. The variable domain in full, with the rest retrieved from reference TRBV19 and TRBJ2-2, is DGGITQSPKYLFRKEGQNVTLSCEQNLNHDAMYWYRQDPGQGLRLIYYSQIVNDFQKGDIAEGYSVSREKKESFPLTVTSAQKNPTAFYLCASSIDPGYTGELFFGEGSRLTVL.

This clonotype was found a few times. The chain links TRBV7-6 to TRBJ2-1, with D unclear. CDR1 and CDR2 (germline): SGHVS, FNYEAQ. The CDR3 covers 15 residues. V lost 1 base to trimming and J lost 9 bases, with 16 bases between them. CDR3 sequence: CASSLVLPPRGEQFF. CDR3 bases: TGTGCCAGCAGCTTAGTCTTACCACCTCGCGGTGAGCAGTTCTTC.

The table lists this clonotype with many counts. This chain joins TRBV7-6 and TRBJ2-6, with TRBD2 matching 9 bases. The ends lost 5 bases at V and 2 bases at J; junction bases unmatched: 7. The CDR3 is 17 residues long. Looked up from germline, CDR1 is SGHVS and CDR2 is FNYEAQ. CDR3 DNA: TGTGCCAGCAGCCCAATAGCGGGGGCGACTGGGGCCAACGTCCTGACTTTC. This gives the protein CASSPIAGATGANVLTF.